This T cell receptor (beta chain) was obtained from a study of beta chain features in type 1 diabetes. Whole-study results and caveats: For Type 1 diabetes patients, all four CD4+ subsets carried TCRB CDR3s that were moderately but significantly shorter. Over-representation of high TCR-expressing cells was a possible consequence of cDNA sequencing.

This clone was found a few times. Its antigen is currently unknown. Expressed TCRB transcripts were sequenced, since all the RNA that had been isolated was reverse transcribed. Profiling relied on immunoSEQ multiplex PCR, and the TCRdb table lists in-frame clones only, not all of them. Of around 160,000 clones listed, approximately 9.1% are singletons. The CDR3 runs to 14 residues. Germline-derived CDR1 and CDR2 are SGHTA and FQGNSA. Trimming stripped 1 base from V and 9 bases from J, with 13 bases between. The sequencing sample was made of central memory CD4+ T cells from blood. The chain couples TRBV7-2 to TRBJ2-1, with D possibly matching TRBD2 (5 bases). The receptor was isolated from a woman between 25 and 40 years old with type 1 diabetes. The CDR3 nucleotides are TGTGCCAGCAGCTTAGGGACCGGGATACGTGAGCAGTTCTTC. As protein: CASSLGTGIREQFF.